The rows below give T cell receptor beta chains drawn from one sample of a study of blood T cell repertoires in COVID-19. Here immunoSEQ multiplex PCR was the method, and the copy in TCRdb shows in-frame clones only, minus some. The table lists some 44,000 clones, roughly 87% of them singletons. Sequenced material: peripheral blood. Source of these receptors: a man aged 55 to 70 with active COVID-19. CDR3s include the opening cysteine and the closing phenylalanine or tryptophan. The size entry is marked missing in some rows and otherwise reads once, few, many or a size class.

v_gene,abundance,j_gene,CDR3aa
TRBV29-1,NA,TRBJ2-3,CSVELGDSPARDTQYF
TRBV7-2,NA,TRBJ2-3,CASSRWGQSTDTQYF
TRBV4-1,few,TRBJ1-5,CASSHGDRGHQPQHF
TRBV7-8,NA,TRBJ2-7,CASSYRQGSPYEQYF
TRBV5-5,NA,TRBJ2-2,CASSLDRAGGPNTGELFF
TRBV21-1,NA,TRBJ2-3,CASSHFGGVHTDTQYF
TRBV6-5,few,TRBJ1-6,CASTSGANESPLHF
TRBV11-2,NA,TRBJ1-1,CASSPDRLNTEAFF
TRBV11-2,NA,TRBJ1-1,CASSGARGLSTEAFF
TRBV24-1,NA,TRBJ1-5,CATSDTGGWNQPQHF
TRBV29-1,NA,TRBJ2-3,CSVGGQGQTDTQYF
TRBV24-1,NA,TRBJ2-7,CATSDFKGRGPHEQYF
TRBV7-2,few,TRBJ1-5,CASSLEAGIGIQHF
TRBV27,once,TRBJ1-5,CASSPIGTSGNQPQHF
TRBV10-2,NA,TRBJ2-5,CASSPDRGQETQYF
TRBV5-1,NA,TRBJ1-2,CASSLVSARVEGYTF
TRBV11-2,once,TRBJ2-5,CASSRSGGRETQYF
TRBV2,NA,TRBJ2-5,CASSDSAAQETQYF
TRBV5-1,NA,TRBJ1-2,CASSWGLNYGYTF
TRBV27,few,TRBJ2-3,CASTLQDPSTDTQYF
TRBV7-9,NA,TRBJ2-7,CASSLEGTTYEQYF
TRBV7-9,NA,TRBJ2-7,CASSPLRGASEQYF
TRBV9,NA,TRBJ2-3,CASSAGAKTYTDTQYF
TRBV30,NA,TRBJ1-2,CAWRPPGQGYGYTF
TRBV25-1,NA,TRBJ1-2,CASSEFFRGKDYGYTF
TRBV2,NA,TRBJ1-3,CASSVDRSSGNTIYF
TRBV6-4,NA,TRBJ2-1,CASSDIRVTSYNEQFF
TRBV19,once,TRBJ2-2,CASRPGLAGANTGELFF
TRBV11-2,NA,TRBJ2-1,CASSSVPPGLADRLEQFF
TRBV29-1,NA,TRBJ1-6,CSVALDRGGSPLHF
TRBV4-2,few,TRBJ2-7,CASSQGQGTYEQYF
TRBV30,NA,TRBJ2-6,CAWYRDRGRAGANVLTF
TRBV28,NA,TRBJ2-2,CASSFTRGRVGELFF
TRBV18,NA,TRBJ2-3,CASSPGQGVNTQYF
TRBV4-1,NA,TRBJ2-5,CASSPLAGEGETQYF
TRBV28,NA,TRBJ1-5,CASLTVPTSNQPQHF
TRBV7-8,NA,TRBJ1-1,CASSFRTGTGTEAFF
TRBV4-1,NA,TRBJ1-5,CASSQDGGLGNQPQHF
TRBV24-1,NA,TRBJ2-1,CATKGLATYNEQFF
TRBV5-4,few,TRBJ2-2,CASTLTGLNTGELFF
TRBV29-1,NA,TRBJ1-1,CSVLSRMNTEAFF
TRBV4-1,NA,TRBJ1-4,CASSPQGPSTNEKLFF
TRBV7-3,few,TRBJ2-3,CASSIAGGRTDTQYF
TRBV29-1,NA,TRBJ1-5,CSVGSRDQPQHF
TRBV19,NA,TRBJ1-4,CASSTTGGGEKLFF
TRBV19,NA,TRBJ1-2,CASTARGFHYGYTF
TRBV5-8,NA,TRBJ2-7,CASSLTGHEQYF
TRBV7-9,NA,TRBJ1-6,CASSPPGQESPLHF
TRBV14,once,TRBJ2-5,CASSQDGRGWETQYF
TRBV6-2/TRBV6-3,NA,TRBJ2-1,CASSYSFLAGNYNEQFF
TRBV6-5,few,TRBJ2-1,CASSRGLAGGGEQFF
TRBV5-4,NA,TRBJ2-1,CASRLAGSYNEQFF
TRBV27,once,TRBJ2-7,CASSLGVRGQWTSGRKYEQYF
TRBV20-1,once,TRBJ1-1,CSASHRGTEAFF
TRBV10-2,NA,TRBJ1-5,CASSDDATRQPQHF